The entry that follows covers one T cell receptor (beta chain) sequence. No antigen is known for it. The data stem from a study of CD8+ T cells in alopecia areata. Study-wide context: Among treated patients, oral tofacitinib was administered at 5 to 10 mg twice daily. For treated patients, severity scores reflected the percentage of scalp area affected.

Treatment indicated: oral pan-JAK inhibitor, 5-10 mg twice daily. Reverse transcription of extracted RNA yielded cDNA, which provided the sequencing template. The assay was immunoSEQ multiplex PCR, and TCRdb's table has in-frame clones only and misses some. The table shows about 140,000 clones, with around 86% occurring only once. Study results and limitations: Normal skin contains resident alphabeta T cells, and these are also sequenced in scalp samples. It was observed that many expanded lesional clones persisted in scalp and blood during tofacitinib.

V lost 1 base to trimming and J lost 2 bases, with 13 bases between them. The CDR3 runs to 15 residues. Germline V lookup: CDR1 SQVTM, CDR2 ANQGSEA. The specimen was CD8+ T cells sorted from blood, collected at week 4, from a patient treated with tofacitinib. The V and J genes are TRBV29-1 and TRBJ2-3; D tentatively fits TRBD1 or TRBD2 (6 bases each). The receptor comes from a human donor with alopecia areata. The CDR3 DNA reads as TGCAGCGTTGAAGGGCAGGGGAGGAACACAGATACGCAGTATTTT. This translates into CSVEGQGRNTDTQYF.